This TCR beta chain was recovered during a study of response to subunit inactivated influenza vaccine. V was trimmed by 3 bases and J by 2 bases, leaving 20 bases between them. Germline CDR1 reads MNHEY; CDR2 reads SMNVEV (reference sequence). The CDR3 runs to 18 residues. This clonotype was detected only a few times. TCRdb recomputed calls from the RT-PCR reads with MiXCR, one row per CDR3 protein. The sample has just under 550,000 distinct CDR3 sequences; 20% to 25% are singletons. These records were also assigned to another study, of T cells expressing NK-cell markers. That source adds: UMIs were included in TCR beta cDNA generated by 5'RACE template switching. Serological testing identified seven of the eight sequenced donors as HCMV-seropositive and one as seronegative.

This clonotype was sampled from a man aged 45-65 years who received an inactivated influenza vaccine. This sequence joins TRBV27 and TRBJ1-5; D remains unclear. The sequencing here drew on CD4+ T cells sorted from PBMCs, taken 11 to 12 days after vaccination. CDR3 region: CASSFSGRITGGNQPQHF. CDR3 nucleotide sequence: TGTGCCAGCAGTTTTTCAGGCAGAATCACTGGAGGCAATCAGCCCCAGCATTTT.